This T cell receptor beta chain derives from a study of T cell responses to AZD1222 COVID-19 vaccine. Study-wide results and caveats: Spike-specific TCR repertoires showed rising breadth and depth after two AZD1222 doses. Possibly, clonal diversity was underestimated; donors were largely white British and included more females.

Points on this clone: What it binds is unknown.

Libraries were prepared by immunoSEQ multiplex PCR; TCRdb keeps only in-frame clonotypes and omits some of them. Among more than 90,000 clones listed, more than 85% were seen once. Between the trimmed V and J ends, which lost 5 bases and 1 base, there was a span of 8 bases. Germline values: CDR1 LNHNV, CDR2 YYDKDF (reference sequence). The CDR3 consists of 13 residues. The TCR sequence derives from an adult in good health. J is TRBJ1-2 and V is TRBV15, with unresolved D. This specimen was peripheral blood, taken on day 0 of AZD1222 vaccination. The CDR3 spells CATSGGVNYGYTF. CDR3 coding DNA: TGTGCCACCAGCGGCGGGGTTAACTATGGCTACACCTTC.